This entry describes one T cell receptor beta chain. Trimming pared 5 bases from V and 5 bases from J, leaving 13 bases between. Germline V CDR1 and CDR2: GTSNPN, SVGIG (reference sequence). There are 12 residues in the CDR3. This sample is part of a study of chemoradiotherapy in HPV16-positive cancers. Background on the study: Candidate HPV-specific T-cell clones and common TCR motifs came from functional assays in two HPV16-positive patients.

Produced via immunoSEQ multiplex PCR; TCRdb's table is partial and in-frame only. The sample includes 2,000 or so clones, 75% to 90% of them seen just once. Sequenced material: tumor tissue, taken from a patient who underwent chemoradiotherapy. The chain uses TRBV30 and TRBJ2-7; maybe TRBD1 (5 bases). The TCR sequence derives from a human donor with HPV-associated anogenital cancer. The CDR3 DNA reads TGTGCCTGGGGATTACAGGTCCACGAGCAGTACTTC. Its protein is CAWGLQVHEQYF.